This TCR beta chain was documented in a study of T cell changes during pregnancy in multiple sclerosis. The germline V gene has CDR1 SGHVS and CDR2 FQNEAQ. Trimming shortened V by 2 bases and J by 3 bases, and 10 bases separated the two germline ends. The CDR3 consists of 14 residues. Some clones are missing from TCRdb's copy, which holds only in-frame ones; the method was immunoSEQ multiplex PCR. The data hold some 57,000 clones, with about 87% observed a single time. The receptor's source is a female donor in good health, enrolled as a control in a pregnancy study. This chain uses TRBV7-8 with TRBJ1-1; tentatively, D is TRBD1 (5 bases). The source was peripheral blood, collected in the first trimester of pregnancy. The chain's CDR3 is CASSLLRGDTEAFF. DNA for the CDR3: TGTGCCAGCAGCTTATTAAGGGGTGACACTGAAGCTTTCTTT.